These 2 T cell receptor beta chains share one sample of origin, sequenced in a study of CD8+ T cells in alopecia areata. Isolated RNA was reverse transcribed into cDNA used as the sequencing template. The protocol was immunoSEQ multiplex PCR, while the TCRdb copy is restricted to in-frame clones and leaves out a portion. The sample contains some 180,000 clones, 63% of which appear only once. Sequencing was performed on CD4+ T cells sorted from blood, taken at week 0. These receptor sequences come from a human donor with alopecia areata.

V is TRBV25-1 and J is TRBJ2-6; no clear D. This CDR3 region has 14 residues. V shed 6 bases and J shed 0 bases, with 6 bases lying between them. Germline loops: CDR1 MGHDK, CDR2 SYGVNS. CDR3 loop: CASSLGSGANVLTF. The CDR3 DNA reads as TGTGCCAGCAGCTTGGGCTCTGGGGCCAACGTCCTGACTTTC. Full variable domain (rest looked up from reference TRBV25-1 and TRBJ2-6): EADIYQTPRYLVIGTGKKITLECSQTMGHDKMYWYQQDPGMELHLIHYSYGVNSTEKGDLSSESTVSRIRTEHFPLTLESARPSHTSQYLCASSLGSGANVLTFGAGSRLTVL.

The CDR3 region is CASSLGQDYEQYF. CDR3 in DNA: TGTGCCAGCAGCTTGGGACAGGACTACGAGCAGTACTTC. This rearrangement joins TRBV7-8 to TRBJ2-7; 8 positions match TRBD1. V trimming: 3 bases; J trimming: 3 bases; junction bases outside the gene matches: 1. Germline CDR1 and CDR2: SGHVS and FQNEAQ. The CDR3 has 13 amino acids.